Below, 7 T cell receptor beta chains from the same sample are listed, as sequenced in a study of a mutant IDH1 vaccine in newly diagnosed glioma. Time point specified: week 5, during vaccination. Each dose delivered 300 ug of mutant IDH1 20-mer peptide subcutaneously with imiquimod. Antigens of these TCRs are unknown. The assay was immunoSEQ multiplex PCR, and TCRdb's table has in-frame clones only and misses some. The sample holds around 40,000 clones, around 85% seen once. Sequenced material: PBMCs, taken from a glioma patient whose treatment included an IDH1 peptide vaccine. The receptors stem from a middle-aged man with glioma.

The J gene is TRBJ1-1, the V gene TRBV5-4; D may be TRBD1 (5 bases). The length of the CDR3 is 16 residues. Germline CDR1 is SGHNT and CDR2 is YYREEE (reference sequence). V lost 2 bases and J lost 1, with 15 bases in between. The DNA of the CDR3 is TGTGCCAGCAGCTTAAGTGGATACAGGAGGAACACTGAAGCTTTCTTT. Amino acid sequence: CASSLSGYRRNTEAFF.

The chain couples TRBV5-5 to TRBJ1-5, with D perhaps matching TRBD1 (6 bases). The CDR3 runs 14 residues. V shed 1 base and J shed 6 bases, with 11 bases lying between them. The germline gives CDR1 SGHKS, CDR2 YYEKEE (reference sequence). This CDR3 is CASSLYRVSQPQHF. As DNA, the CDR3 is TGTGCCAGCAGCTTGTACAGGGTGAGTCAGCCCCAGCATTTT.

V usage is TRBV7-2 and J usage is TRBJ2-1; possible D gene TRBD1, 5 bases. The V end lost 6 bases, the J end lost 5 bases, and 11 bases lay between the germline ends. CDR1 SGHTA and CDR2 FQGNSA come from the germline V gene. The length of the CDR3 is 13 residues. CDR3 in amino acids: CASSYSRDNEQFF. As DNA, the CDR3 is TGTGCCAGCAGTTATAGCAGGGACAATGAGCAGTTCTTC.

The chain carries TRBV19 and TRBJ1-4; 7 bases map to TRBD1. After removal of 6 bases from V and 3 bases from J, the junction contained 4 bases not matched to a gene. There are 14 residues in the CDR3. CDR1 LNHDA and CDR2 SQIVND come from the germline V gene (reference sequence). For the CDR3, the DNA is TGTGCCAGTAGAGGGACAGCCTCTAATGAAAAACTGTTTTTT. The encoded protein is CASRGTASNEKLFF.

The chain joins TRBV14 to TRBJ1-2; D is undetermined. The CDR3 length is 19 residues. Germline V gene lookup returns CDR1 SGHDN and CDR2 FVKESK. The germline V and J ends were trimmed by 5 bases and 3 bases, with 28 bases remaining between them. CDR3 coding DNA: TGTGCCAGCAGCGTTCGTCACCTCCCACTCGAGGGCCCCGACTATGGCTACACCTTC. The encoded protein is CASSVRHLPLEGPDYGYTF.

The chain links TRBV5-1 to TRBJ2-1; 8 positions match TRBD1. Germline lookup yields CDR1 SGHRS and CDR2 YFSETQ. The CDR3 runs to 14 residues. After removal of 0 bases from V and 6 bases from J, the junction contained 2 bases not matched to a gene. CDR3: CASSLGDRINEQFF. The CDR3 DNA reads TGCGCCAGCAGCTTGGGGGACAGGATCAATGAGCAGTTCTTC. The variable domain in full, completed from reference TRBV5-1 and TRBJ2-1, reads KAGVTQTPRYLIKTRGQQVTLSCSPISGHRSVSWYQQTPGQGLQFLFEYFSETQRNKGNFPGRFSGRQFSNSRSEMNVSTLELGDSALYLCASSLGDRINEQFFGPGTRLTVL.

This clone is judged medium-sized (0.01 to 0.1%). The chain carries TRBV29-1 and TRBJ2-7, with D possibly TRBD1 on 6 matching bases. The ends were cut back, 7 bases at V and 3 bases at J, with 13 bases in the middle. Germline CDR1 is SQVTM and CDR2 is ANQGSEA. The CDR3 sequence is 12 residues long. CDR3 DNA: TGCAGCGGATCGACAGGAAACTACGAGCAGTACTTC. Amino acids: CSGSTGNYEQYF.